This T cell receptor (beta chain) is from a study of OX40 agonist ivuxolimab in advanced cancers. Background on the study: Ivuxolimab was administered intravenously to patients at 0.01 to 10 mg/kg every 2 weeks.

The data were produced by immunoSEQ multiplex PCR, yet TCRdb's version contains in-frame clones alone and is incomplete. Of about 100,000 clones in the sample, just over 90% were seen once. Germline lookup yields CDR1 LNHDA and CDR2 SQIVND (reference sequence). The CDR3 has 12 residues. Trimming cost V 3 bases and J 4 bases, with 5 bases left between them. The material was CD4+ or CD8+ T cells sorted from blood, obtained in a trial of the OX40 agonist ivuxolimab. This clonotype was sampled from an adult with an advanced solid tumor such as melanoma, head and neck, liver or kidney cancer. This sequence joins TRBV19 and TRBJ2-3; D not certain. The CDR3 loop reads CASSIRADTQYF. CDR3 DNA sequence: TGTGCCAGTAGTATTAGGGCAGATACGCAGTATTTT.